This TCR beta chain was sequenced in a study of blood T cell repertoires in COVID-19. Study in general: Material from acute and convalescent COVID-19 was sourced from the United States, Italy and Spain.

Sequencing used immunoSEQ multiplex PCR; TCRdb keeps in-frame clones, though not all of them. The data contain fewer than 300,000 clones, roughly 87% of them seen just once; the ten biggest clones take up about an eighth. The germline CDR1 and CDR2 sequences are SSHAT and FNYEAQ (reference sequence). This CDR3 is 15 amino acids long. In this sample, this clone turned up a few times. Mismatch with germline at one junction end may stem from a read error. Sequenced material: peripheral blood. The chain has TRBV7-7 and TRBJ2-1, with 12 bases lining up with TRBD2. The receptor was derived from a human donor in a cohort sampled during active COVID-19. The CDR3 region is CASSFGLAGRNEQFF. The CDR3 coding sequence is TGTGCTAGCAGCTTCGGACTAGCGGGAAGGAATGAGCAGTTCTTC.